The subject of this entry is one TCR beta chain. Its antigen is currently unknown. This sample was taken from a study of identical twins. A universal primer site was added by template switching, and unique molecular identifiers were carried by the cDNA. Each CDR3 protein is one row after TCRdb ran MiXCR on the 5' RACE reads. The table includes 1.5 million to 2 million distinct CDR3 sequences, around 33% detected once. Trimming took 0 bases from V and 6 from J; bases not matched to a gene: 7. This CDR3 comprises 16 residues. Findings and limits, study-wide: Conclusions relied on cross-sectional statistical analysis, not following the same donors. Recombination models fit unrelated individuals' TCR alpha sharing but underestimated twins'.

The chain uses TRBV23-1 and TRBJ1-5, with 8 bases matching TRBD1. TRBV23-1 is placed among ORFs of uncertain function. Sequenced: cord blood. This TCR came from a newborn girl in good health. CDR3 in DNA: TGCGCCAGCAGTCAATCGAGCAGGGGGCGCGGTCAGCCCCAGCATTTT. Translating gives CASSQSSRGRGQPQHF.